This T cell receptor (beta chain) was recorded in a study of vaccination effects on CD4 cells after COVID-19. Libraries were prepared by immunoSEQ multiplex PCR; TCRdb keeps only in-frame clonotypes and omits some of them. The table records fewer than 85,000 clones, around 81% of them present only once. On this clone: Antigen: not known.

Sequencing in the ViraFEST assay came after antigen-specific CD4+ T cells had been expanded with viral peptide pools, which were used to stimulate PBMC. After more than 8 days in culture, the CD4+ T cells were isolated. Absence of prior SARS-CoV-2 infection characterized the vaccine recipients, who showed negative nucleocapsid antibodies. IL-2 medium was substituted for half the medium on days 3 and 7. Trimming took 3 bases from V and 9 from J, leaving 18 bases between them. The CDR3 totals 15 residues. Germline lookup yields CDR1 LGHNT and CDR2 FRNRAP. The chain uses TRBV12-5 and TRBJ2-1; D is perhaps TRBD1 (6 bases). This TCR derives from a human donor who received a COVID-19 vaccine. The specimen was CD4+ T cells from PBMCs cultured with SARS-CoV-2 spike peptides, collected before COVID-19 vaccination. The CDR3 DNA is TGTGCTAGTGGTTTTTTCGGACAGACCGCGTCTGAGCAGTTCTTC. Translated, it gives CASGFFGQTASEQFF.